The sequence of this T cell receptor beta chain was determined in a study of blood T cell repertoires in COVID-19. Profiled with immunoSEQ multiplex PCR; TCRdb holds only in-frame clones, not every one. The sample yields some 270,000 clones, 70% to 85% seen once. As regards this clone: This sample includes further DNA sequences coding for the same CDR3.

The CDR3 spans 14 residues. In germline, CDR1 is MGHRA, CDR2 YSYEKL. Trimming stripped 0 bases from V and 4 bases from J, with 7 bases between. The sequencing input was peripheral blood. The chain employs TRBV4-1 and TRBJ1-5; the D gene is possibly TRBD1 (5 bases). This receptor was obtained from a human donor with COVID-19, enrolled during active disease. The donor label of this sample is uncertain. CDR3 protein: CASSQDRGNQPQHF. In DNA form, the CDR3 reads TGCGCCAGCAGCCAAGATCGGGGGAATCAGCCCCAGCATTTT.